The next 30 T cell receptor beta chains were all read from a single sample in a study of CD8+CD57+ T cells in acquired aplastic anemia. The use of genomic DNA as template underpinned the TCR beta VDJ and CDR3 profiling. TCRdb redid the calling of the reads with MiXCR, one entry per CDR3 protein. This table has around 230,000 distinct CDR3 sequences, around 60% appearing once. Specimen: sorted CD4+, CD8+, or CD8+CD57+ T cells (not recorded which) from PBMCs. The receptors were sampled from a human donor in good health.

J is TRBJ1-3 and V is TRBV29-1, with TRBD1 matching over 9 bases. The trim removed 3 bases at V and 4 bases at J, leaving 4 bases unmatched. The CDR3 length is 14 residues. Germline values: CDR1 SQVTM, CDR2 ANQGSEA. The CDR3 bases are TGCAGCGTTGAGGGGACAGGGACCGGAAACACCATATATTTT. It specifies CSVEGTGTGNTIYF.

The chain recombines TRBV24-1 with TRBJ2-3; TRBD2 matches at 11 bases. This CDR3 is built from 15 residues. The trim removed 6 bases at V and 5 bases at J, leaving 6 bases unmatched. Per the germline V gene, CDR1 is KGHDR and CDR2 is SFDVKD. As DNA, the CDR3 is TGTGCCACCAGTCTTAGCGGGGGGGCCGAAGATACGCAGTATTTT. It encodes CATSLSGGAEDTQYF.

The gene calls are TRBV13 and TRBJ2-1, with D perhaps matching TRBD1 or TRBD2 (7 bases each). V lost 3 bases and J 9 bases, leaving 12 bases between the germline ends. Germline V gene lookup returns CDR1 PRHDT and CDR2 FYEKMQ (reference sequence). The CDR3 contains 13 residues. The CDR3 is CASSLGQRGEQFF. CDR3 coding DNA: TGTGCCAGCAGCTTGGGACAGCGGGGTGAGCAGTTCTTC. The variable domain in full, with the rest retrieved from reference TRBV13 and TRBJ2-1, is AAGVIQSPRHLIKEKRETATLKCYPIPRHDTVYWYQQGPGQDPQFLISFYEKMQSDKGSIPDRFSAQQFSDYHSELNMSSLELGDSALYFCASSLGQRGEQFFGPGTRLTVL.

This clonotype was counted only a few times. The chain couples TRBV9 to TRBJ2-3, with D unclear. The germline gives CDR1 SGDLS, CDR2 YYNGEE. Trimming stripped 0 bases from V and 0 bases from J, with 5 bases between. CDR3 length: 14 residues. For the CDR3, the DNA is TGTGCCAGCAGCGTAGCTTTGAGCACAGATACGCAGTATTTT. It yields the protein CASSVALSTDTQYF. The full variable domain, with the rest looked up from reference TRBV9 and TRBJ2-3, is DSGVTQTPKHLITATGQRVTLRCSPRSGDLSVYWYQQSLDQGLQFLIQYYNGEERAKGNILERFSAQQFPDLHSELNLSSLELGDSALYFCASSVALSTDTQYFGPGTRLTVL.

The chain employs TRBV7-2 and TRBJ2-7; weak D call: TRBD1 (6 bases). The germline V gene has CDR1 SGHTA and CDR2 FQGNSA. V lost 4 bases and J lost 7, with 17 bases in between. This CDR3 contains 14 residues. Written as DNA, the CDR3 is TGTGCCAGCAGCTCCTCGACAGGTTCGGGAGAGCAGTACTTC. The encoded protein is CASSSSTGSGEQYF. The full variable domain, rest sourced from reference TRBV7-2 and TRBJ2-7, is GAGVSQSPSNKVTEKGKDVELRCDPISGHTALYWYRQSLGQGLEFLIYFQGNSAPDKSGLPSDRFSAERTGGSVSTLTIQRTQQEDSAVYLCASSSSTGSGEQYFGPGTRLTVT.

This clonotype was found many times. J is TRBJ1-4 and V is TRBV19; D is undetermined. The CDR3 loop spans 15 amino acids. Germline V CDR1 and CDR2: LNHDA, SQIVND (reference sequence). V lost 7 bases and J lost 1, with 13 bases in between. This CDR3 reads CASTASEETNEKLFF. CDR3 coding DNA: TGTGCCAGTACGGCCTCAGAAGAAACTAATGAAAAACTGTTTTTT.

The J gene is TRBJ1-1, the V gene TRBV5-6, with D uncertain. Germline V gene data show CDR1 as SGHDT and CDR2 as YYEEEE. This CDR3 has 14 residues. The V end was cut by 3 bases, the J end by 4 bases, with 13 bases between. The DNA of the CDR3 is TGTGCCAGCAGCTCTGGTGGGTTTGGCACTGAAGCTTTCTTT. This codes for CASSSGGFGTEAFF.

The chain combines TRBV19 with TRBJ2-5; D may be TRBD2 (5 bases). The closer fit of TRBJ2-1 to the DNA end suggests the J call may be wrong. CDR3 size: 12 residues. Germline V gene sequence: CDR1 LNHDA, CDR2 SQIVND (reference sequence). Here the CDR3 DNA reads TGTGCCAGTAGTATGGGCGGGTATGAGCAGTTCTTC. As protein: CASSMGGYEQFF.

This chain links TRBV11-2 with TRBJ1-6; D gene uncertain. The germline CDR1 and CDR2 sequences are SGHAT and FQNNGV. Trimming removed 7 bases from V and 5 bases from J, with 12 bases in between. This CDR3 has 14 amino acids. Here the CDR3 DNA reads TGTGCCAGCAACCCGACTCTGCATAATTCACCCCTCCACTTT. This sequence encodes CASNPTLHNSPLHF.

The table lists this clonotype with many counts. V usage is TRBV6-2 or TRBV6-3 and J usage is TRBJ2-2; D gene uncertain. V was clipped by 2 bases and J by 3 bases, with 4 bases between them. The CDR3 extends over 13 amino acids. Germline lookup yields CDR1 MNHEY and CDR2 SVGEGT. The CDR3, as DNA: TGTGCCAGCAGTTACAGGGACACCGGGGAGCTGTTTTTT. As protein: CASSYRDTGELFF.

J is TRBJ1-2 and V is TRBV13; D possibly corresponds to TRBD1 (5 bases). Trimming shortened V by 3 bases and J by 8 bases, and 19 bases separated the two germline ends. CDR1 is PRHDT, CDR2 FYEKMQ, per germline (reference sequence). The CDR3 is 15 amino acids. CDR3 sequence (DNA): TGTGCCAGCAGCTTGTATGATGGGGGGAGTCAGGGCTACACCTTC. Its translation is CASSLYDGGSQGYTF.

The CDR3 loop is CASSRTGGGNQPQHF. The CDR3 nucleotides are TGTGCCAGCAGCCGGACAGGGGGGGGCAATCAGCCCCAGCATTTT. The chain employs TRBV14 and TRBJ1-5; 10 bases are shared with TRBD1. This CDR3 is built from 15 residues. V dropped 4 bases and J dropped 2; count of bases not matched to a gene: 2. CDR1 and CDR2 (germline): SGHDN, FVKESK.

The chain combines TRBV20-1 with TRBJ1-2; 10 bases map to TRBD1. The length of the CDR3 is 14 residues. After removal of 6 bases from V and 4 bases from J, the junction contained 8 bases not matched to a gene. Germline V gene sequence: CDR1 DFQATT, CDR2 SNEGSKA (reference sequence). The CDR3 spells CSATPGQGRYGYTF. The DNA of the CDR3 is TGCAGTGCCACACCGGGACAGGGGCGCTATGGCTACACCTTC.

The chain links TRBV9 to TRBJ2-2; D unresolved. Germline V lookup: CDR1 SGDLS, CDR2 YYNGEE. The CDR3 contains 12 residues. V lost 3 bases and J 6 bases, leaving 6 bases between the germline ends. The CDR3 is CASSADPGELFF. The CDR3 DNA reads as TGTGCCAGCAGCGCTGACCCCGGGGAGCTGTTTTTT.

This clonotype was detected ten times or more. This chain connects TRBV6-5 to TRBJ2-5, with D possibly being TRBD2 (6 bases). The CDR3 has 10 residues. CDR1 is MNHEY and CDR2 is SVGAGI in the germline V gene. The CDR3 DNA reads as TGTGCTGGAGGGCAAGAGACCCAGTACTTC. Translated, it gives CAGGQETQYF.

The chain joins TRBV28 to TRBJ2-7, with no clear D. V dropped 6 bases and J dropped 3 bases, with 12 bases sitting between them. This CDR3 spans 13 amino acids. The germline CDR1 and CDR2 sequences are MDHEN and SYDVKM. CDR3 residues: CASREAKNYEQYF. CDR3 bases: TGTGCCAGCAGAGAAGCAAAAAACTACGAGCAGTACTTC.

Details on this clonotype: At one end the junction does not follow the germline gene, possibly because of a read error. The chain combines TRBV9 with TRBJ2-7; a weak D match, TRBD1 (6 bases). The CDR3 spans 14 residues. Germline values: CDR1 SGDLS, CDR2 YYNGEE. DNA for the CDR3: TGTGCCAGCAGCGTAGTCGGCAGGGGCTACGAGCAGTGCTTC. Its protein product is CASSVVGRGYEQCF.

The chain combines TRBV12-3 or TRBV12-4 with TRBJ2-7, with D unresolved. The CDR3 runs 14 residues. Trimming removed 4 bases from V and 7 bases from J, with 17 bases in between. CDR3 nucleotides: TGTGCCAGCAGTTCTACCCTCAATGTCCCGGAGCAGTACTTC. Amino acid sequence: CASSSTLNVPEQYF.

In DNA form, the CDR3 reads TGTGCCAGTAGTATGCGAGGGGGCATGAACACTGAAGCTTTCTTT. Translating it yields CASSMRGGMNTEAFF. The chain recombines TRBV19 with TRBJ1-1; TRBD1 agrees at 7 bases. Germline V gives CDR1 LNHDA, CDR2 SQIVND (reference sequence). The CDR3 extends over 15 amino acids. J lost 0 bases, V lost 3 bases, and 4 bases had no gene match.

The rearrangement joins TRBV30 to TRBJ2-3; D gene ambiguous. CDR1 GTSNPN and CDR2 SVGIG come from the germline V gene (reference sequence). The CDR3 is 15 amino acids. The V end was cut by 4 bases, the J end by 3 bases, with 17 bases between. The CDR3 sequence: CAWNSMGLETDTQYF. CDR3 in DNA: TGTGCCTGGAATTCGATGGGGTTAGAAACAGATACGCAGTATTTT.

This clonotype occurred once. The chain recombines TRBV20-1 with TRBJ2-2; 12 nucleotides match TRBD2. V trimming: 2 bases; J trimming: 8 bases; junction bases outside the gene matches: 15. Germline V CDR1 and CDR2: DFQATT, SNEGSKA (reference sequence). This CDR3 is 18 amino acids long. CDR3 nucleotides: TGCAGTGCTAGACCGAGGACTAGCGGGATGGGAAGGTCTGGGGAGCTGTTTTTT. It encodes CSARPRTSGMGRSGELFF.

Ten or more counts support this clonotype. The V and J genes are TRBV9 and TRBJ2-2; 9 bases align to TRBD1. Germline V gene data show CDR1 as SGDLS and CDR2 as YYNGEE. J was trimmed by 6 bases and V by 5 bases; bases with no gene match: 2. This CDR3 contains 13 residues. The CDR3 nucleotides read TGTGCCAGCAGTGGACAGGGGTCCGGGGAGCTGTTTTTT. It is translated as CASSGQGSGELFF.

This clonotype has just a few counts. The chain has TRBV7-2 and TRBJ2-5, with D tentatively TRBD1 (6 bases). V was pared by 0 bases and J by 5 bases, with 10 bases between. Germline lookup yields CDR1 SGHTA and CDR2 FQGNSA. CDR3 size: 14 residues. The CDR3 DNA reads TGTGCCAGCAGCTTAGCAGGACAGAGGGAGACCCAGTACTTC. Encoded protein: CASSLAGQRETQYF. Full variable domain (remainder filled in from reference TRBV7-2 and TRBJ2-5): GAGVSQSPSNKVTEKGKDVELRCDPISGHTALYWYRQSLGQGLEFLIYFQGNSAPDKSGLPSDRFSAERTGGSVSTLTIQRTQQEDSAVYLCASSLAGQRETQYFGPGTRLLVL.

In this sample, this clonotype turned up once. The gene calls are TRBV2 and TRBJ1-5; unclear D gene. Germline V CDR1 and CDR2: SNHLY, FYNNEI. The ends were cut back, 6 bases at V and 3 bases at J, with 6 bases in the middle. This CDR3 contains 12 residues. Written as DNA, the CDR3 is TGTGCCAGCAGACGGGTCAATCAGCCCCAGCATTTT. Translated, it gives CASRRVNQPQHF.

The genes are TRBV2 and TRBJ2-2; TRBD2 matches 14 bases. Germline CDR1 is SNHLY and CDR2 is FYNNEI. After removal of 6 bases from V and 7 bases from J, the junction contained 4 bases not matched to a gene. The length of the CDR3 is 15 residues. The DNA for the CDR3 is TGTGCCAGCAGGGGGACTAGCGGGAGCGTCGGGGAGCTGTTTTTT. Translating it yields CASRGTSGSVGELFF.

This chain links TRBV6-1 with TRBJ2-7, with a weak D call TRBD1 (6 bases). The V gene lost 5 bases and the J gene lost 6 bases, with 11 bases spanning the gap. This CDR3 is built from 12 residues. Germline values: CDR1 MNHNS, CDR2 SASEGT. CDR3 sequence reads: CASSYRAGEQYF. The CDR3 coding sequence is TGTGCCAGCAGTTACAGGGCTGGCGAGCAGTACTTC.

This clonotype has a single count. This sequence joins TRBV24-1 and TRBJ2-7, with D possibly being TRBD1 (5 bases). CDR1 and CDR2 from the germline V gene are KGHDR and SFDVKD. This CDR3 has 14 amino acids. The V end was cut by 0 bases, the J end by 4 bases, with 9 bases between. The DNA of the CDR3 is TGTGCCACCAGTGATTTGGACAGACCTTACGAGCAGTACTTC. Translation gives CATSDLDRPYEQYF.

The V call is TRBV29-1, the J call TRBJ1-2; the D gene is possibly TRBD1 (5 bases). CDR3 length: 15 residues. The germline gives CDR1 SQVTM, CDR2 ANQGSEA. Trimming removed 0 bases from V and 3 bases from J, with 14 bases in between. The CDR3 is CSVEDPFGTDYGYTF. For the CDR3, the DNA is TGCAGCGTTGAAGATCCATTCGGGACGGACTATGGCTACACCTTC.

This clonotype was seen a handful of times. The chain is built from TRBV28 and TRBJ2-1; D is unclear. Deletions cut 6 bases from V and 0 bases from J, with 6 bases between. CDR1 and CDR2 (germline): MDHEN, SYDVKM. This CDR3 region has 13 residues. The CDR3 reads CASRSSSYNEQFF. In nucleotides, the CDR3 is TGTGCCAGCAGGTCGAGCTCCTACAATGAGCAGTTCTTC.

About this clonotype itself: Mismatch with germline at one junction end may stem from a read error. The chain joins TRBV11-2 to TRBJ2-7; a weak D match, TRBD2 (6 bases). This CDR3 is 12 amino acids long. The germline gives CDR1 SGHAT, CDR2 FQNNGV. The CDR3 coding sequence is TGTGCCAGCAGCTTAGGACCGGGGGAAGGGAACTTC. Translated: CASSLGPGEGNF. The variable domain in full, completed from reference TRBV11-2 and TRBJ2-7, reads EAGVAQSPRYKIIEKRQSVAFWCNPISGHATLYWYQQILGQGPKLLIQFQNNGVVDDSQLPKDRFSAERLKGVDSTLKIQPAKLEDSAVYLCASSLGPGEGNFGPGTRLTVT.